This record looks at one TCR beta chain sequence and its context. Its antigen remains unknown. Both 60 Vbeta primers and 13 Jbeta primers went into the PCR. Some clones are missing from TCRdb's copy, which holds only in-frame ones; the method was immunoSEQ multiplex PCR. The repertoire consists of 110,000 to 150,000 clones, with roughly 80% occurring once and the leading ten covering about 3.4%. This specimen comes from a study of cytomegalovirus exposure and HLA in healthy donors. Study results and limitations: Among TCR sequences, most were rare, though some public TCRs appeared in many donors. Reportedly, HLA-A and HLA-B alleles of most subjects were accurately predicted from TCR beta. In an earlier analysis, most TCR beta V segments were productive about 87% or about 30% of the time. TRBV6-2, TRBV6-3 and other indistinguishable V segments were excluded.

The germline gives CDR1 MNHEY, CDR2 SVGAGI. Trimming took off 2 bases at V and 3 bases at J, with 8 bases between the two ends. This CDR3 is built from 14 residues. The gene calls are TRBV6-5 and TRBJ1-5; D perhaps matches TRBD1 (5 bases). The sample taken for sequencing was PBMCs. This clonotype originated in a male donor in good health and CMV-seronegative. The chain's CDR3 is CASSYARDNQPQHF. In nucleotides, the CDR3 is TGTGCCAGCAGTTACGCCAGGGACAATCAGCCCCAGCATTTT.